These 31 T cell receptor beta chains share one sample of origin, sequenced in a study of cytomegalovirus exposure and HLA in healthy donors. Some clones are missing from TCRdb's copy, which holds only in-frame ones; the method was immunoSEQ multiplex PCR. The sample holds roughly 130,000 clones, 80% to 90% seen once. Sequences were obtained from PBMCs. These receptors were obtained from a young man in good health and CMV-seronegative.

The chain recombines TRBV2 with TRBJ1-6; 8 nucleotides align to TRBD1. Losses at the gene ends were 6 bases for V and 0 bases for J; bases not matched to a gene: 7. The CDR3 spans 17 residues. The germline gives CDR1 SNHLY, CDR2 FYNNEI. This chain's CDR3 is CASRGDRSLSYNSPLHF. The DNA for the CDR3 is TGTGCCAGCAGGGGGGACAGGTCTCTCTCCTATAATTCACCCCTCCACTTT.

CDR3 bases: TGTGCCAGCAGTGAAGAGGCAGGGGGCCCTGGAAACACCATATATTTT. It encodes CASSEEAGGPGNTIYF. The genes are TRBV6-1 and TRBJ1-3, with 8 nucleotides matching TRBD1. The CDR3 covers 16 residues. The V gene end was trimmed by 1 base and the J gene end by 2 bases; junction bases not matched to a gene: 4. CDR1 and CDR2 from the germline V gene are MNHNS and SASEGT.

The chain links TRBV7-9 to TRBJ1-2, with TRBD1 identical over 10 bases. Germline V gene data show CDR1 as SEHNR and CDR2 as FQNEAQ (reference sequence). The CDR3 sequence is 15 residues long. Unmatched junction bases numbered 6, after V lost 3 bases and J lost 5 bases. The CDR3 region has the DNA TGTGCCAGCAGCTTTTTAGGGGACAGGGGATATGGCTACACCTTC. Residues: CASSFLGDRGYGYTF. The full variable domain, its missing parts supplied by reference TRBV7-9 and TRBJ1-2, is DTGVSQNPRHKITKRGQNVTFRCDPISEHNRLYWYRQTLGQGPEFLTYFQNEAQLEKSRLLSDRFSAERPKGSFSTLEIQRTEQGDSAMYLCASSFLGDRGYGYTFGSGTRLTVV.

This chain links TRBV5-6 with TRBJ1-2, with D possibly TRBD1 on 5 matching bases. V lost 4 bases and J lost 4, with 20 bases in between. This CDR3 contains 16 residues. Germline values: CDR1 SGHDT, CDR2 YYEEEE. The CDR3 DNA reads TGTGCCAGCAGCAGCTCTAGGGTGTATCAGGGCTATGGCTACACCTTC. This gives the protein CASSSSRVYQGYGYTF.

The V gene is TRBV27, the J gene TRBJ1-4, with TRBD1 matching over 8 bases. The length of the CDR3 is 14 residues. Germline V CDR1 and CDR2: MNHEY, SMNVEV (reference sequence). Trimming at V came to 6 bases and at J to 3 bases, leaving 3 bases not matched to a gene. Here the CDR3 reads CASSRQGPNEKLFF. In DNA form, the CDR3 reads TGTGCCAGCAGCCGACAGGGGCCTAATGAAAAACTGTTTTTT. Combining the CDR3 with reference TRBV27 and TRBJ1-4 gives the whole variable domain EAQVTQNPRYLITVTGKKLTVTCSQNMNHEYMSWYRQDPGLGLRQIYYSMNVEVTDKGDVPEGYKVSRKEKRNFPLILESPSPNQTSLYFCASSRQGPNEKLFFGSGTQLSVL.

This chain links TRBV2 with TRBJ1-1, with D hard to call. The V gene lost 5 bases and the J gene lost 1 base, with 8 bases spanning the gap. The CDR3 runs to 13 residues. The germline V gene encodes CDR1 SNHLY and CDR2 FYNNEI. The CDR3 loop reads CASSKDSNTEAFF. CDR3 coding DNA: TGTGCCAGCAGTAAGGACTCGAACACTGAAGCTTTCTTT.

The chain combines TRBV7-9 with TRBJ1-5, with 9 positions matching TRBD1. Germline V gene sequence: CDR1 SEHNR, CDR2 FQNEAQ (reference sequence). Trimming at V came to 2 bases and at J to 4 bases, leaving 3 bases not matched to a gene. There are 15 residues in the CDR3. The chain's CDR3 is CASSLPGTGNQPQHF. CDR3 DNA sequence: TGTGCCAGCAGCTTACCCGGGACAGGGAATCAGCCCCAGCATTTT.

The chain is built from TRBV7-8 and TRBJ2-2; weak D call: TRBD1 (6 bases). The length of the CDR3 is 20 residues. Trimming removed 3 bases from V and 3 bases from J, with 26 bases in between. CDR1 is SGHVS, CDR2 FQNEAQ, per germline. The CDR3 is CASSFTYGLGGREDTGELFF. CDR3 coding DNA: TGTGCCAGCAGCTTCACATATGGACTTGGGGGCCGCGAAGACACCGGGGAGCTGTTTTTT.

The gene calls are TRBV5-1 and TRBJ2-7, with D possibly TRBD1 on 6 matching bases. Trimming cost V 0 bases and J 7 bases, with 20 bases left between them. The CDR3 spans 16 residues. CDR1 is SGHRS and CDR2 is YFSETQ in the germline V gene. CDR3 sequence reads: CASSLAGGGHGSEQYF. CDR3 nucleotides: TGCGCCAGCAGCTTGGCGGGTGGGGGACACGGTTCAGAGCAGTACTTC.

Only a few counts were recorded for this clone. This rearrangement joins TRBV6-4 to TRBJ2-1; a possible D gene is TRBD1 (6 bases). Trimming took 2 bases from V and 5 from J, leaving 7 bases between them. The CDR3 totals 13 residues. Germline lookup yields CDR1 MRHNA and CDR2 SNTAGT. The CDR3 nucleotides read TGTGCCAGCAGTGACCGGGACAACAATGAGCAGTTCTTC. This sequence encodes CASSDRDNNEQFF.

J is TRBJ2-3 and V is TRBV2; D is uncertain. Deletions cut 5 bases from V and 3 bases from J, with 3 bases between. CDR3 size: 11 residues. Germline loops: CDR1 SNHLY, CDR2 FYNNEI. CDR3 sequence: CASSITDTQYF. The CDR3 nucleotides read TGTGCCAGCAGTATAACAGATACGCAGTATTTT.

The rearrangement uses TRBV4-1 and TRBJ2-1; maybe TRBD2 (5 bases). Germline CDR1 MGHRA, CDR2 YSYEKL. Between the trimmed V and J ends, which lost 1 base and 2 bases, there was a span of 15 bases. This CDR3 has 17 amino acids. This CDR3 is CASSQGAAVGTYNEQFF. DNA for the CDR3: TGCGCCAGCAGCCAAGGGGCAGCGGTCGGTACCTACAATGAGCAGTTCTTC.

The rearrangement joins TRBV11-2 to TRBJ2-7; D not resolved. CDR1 is SGHAT, CDR2 FQNNGV, per germline. The germline V and J ends were trimmed by 5 bases and 0 bases, with 14 bases remaining between them. This CDR3 has 15 residues. The CDR3 loop is CASSHMGSGSYEQYF. The CDR3 DNA reads as TGTGCCAGCAGCCACATGGGCAGTGGCTCCTACGAGCAGTACTTC.

The CDR3: CASSPTPRDRNQPQHF. CDR3 in DNA: TGTGCCAGTAGTCCTACTCCTCGGGACAGAAATCAGCCCCAGCATTTT. This rearrangement joins TRBV19 to TRBJ1-5; 7 bases agree with TRBD1. The CDR3 extends over 16 amino acids. The ends lost 5 bases at V and 4 bases at J; junction bases unmatched: 11. Germline-derived CDR1 and CDR2 are LNHDA and SQIVND (reference sequence).

The V gene is TRBV11-2, the J gene TRBJ2-3; D remains unclear. In germline, CDR1 is SGHAT, CDR2 FQNNGV. This CDR3 contains 16 residues. Trimming took off 1 base at V and 1 base at J, with 12 bases between the two ends. Written as DNA, the CDR3 is TGTGCCAGCAGCTTAGGATCTAACAGAGGCACAGATACGCAGTATTTT. Its protein product is CASSLGSNRGTDTQYF.

In this sample, this clone turned up once. This sequence joins TRBV6-5 and TRBJ2-7; no firm D call. Germline values: CDR1 MNHEY, CDR2 SVGAGI. The CDR3 contains 13 residues. Trimming took 2 bases from V and 5 from J, leaving 10 bases between them. The CDR3 spells CASSYEWSHEQYF. The CDR3 DNA reads TGTGCCAGCAGTTACGAGTGGTCCCACGAGCAGTACTTC.

The rearrangement uses TRBV5-5 and TRBJ2-7; possible D gene TRBD2, 6 bases. Trimming left V 1 base short and J 5 bases short, with 25 bases between. The CDR3 is made up of 18 amino acids. Per germline, CDR1 SGHKS and CDR2 YYEKEE (reference sequence). CDR3 DNA sequence: TGTGCCAGCAGCTTGAATTCAGGAGGTAGGGACTCCCTCCACGAGCAGTACTTC. Translated, it gives CASSLNSGGRDSLHEQYF.

This sequence joins TRBV12-1 and TRBJ1-1; TRBD1 is the table's D call and was not checked against the DNA. TRBV12-1 is tagged as a pseudogene. The length of the CDR3 is 17 residues. This chain's CDR3 is CASSRRHPGQGNTEAFF. CDR3 in DNA: TGTGCCAGCAGCCGTAGACACCCCGGACAGGGGAACACTGAAGCTTTCTTT.

The J gene is TRBJ1-5, the V gene TRBV30; tentatively, D is TRBD1 (6 bases). This CDR3 spans 15 amino acids. Per the germline V gene, CDR1 is GTSNPN and CDR2 is SVGIG (reference sequence). Deletions cut 0 bases from V and 1 base from J, with 10 bases between. In DNA, the CDR3 is TGTGCCTGGAGTGTAGAGGGGGACAGCAATCAGCCCCAGCATTTT. It yields the protein CAWSVEGDSNQPQHF.

The chain has TRBV2 and TRBJ2-1; 8 bases are shared with TRBD1. V gave up 5 bases and J gave up 5 bases; unmatched junction bases: 5. Germline CDR1 SNHLY, CDR2 FYNNEI. The CDR3 consists of 14 residues. The CDR3 reads CASSKTGVDNEQFF. DNA for the CDR3: TGTGCCAGCAGTAAGACAGGGGTAGACAATGAGCAGTTCTTC.

The gene calls are TRBV19 and TRBJ2-1, with 10 bases matching TRBD1. The CDR3 consists of 16 residues. Germline loops: CDR1 LNHDA, CDR2 SQIVND (reference sequence). J lost 4 bases, V lost 7 bases, and 10 bases had no gene match. The CDR3: CASKSRDRGFYNEQFF. CDR3 coding DNA: TGTGCCAGTAAAAGCCGGGACAGGGGATTTTACAATGAGCAGTTCTTC.

The chain recombines TRBV18 with TRBJ1-2; 8 nucleotides agree with TRBD1. The germline V gene has CDR1 KGHSH and CDR2 LQKENI. This CDR3 region has 15 residues. J was trimmed by 3 bases and V by 3 bases; bases with no gene match: 6. CDR3 nucleotide sequence: TGTGCCAGCTCACCGGGACAGGAGACGTACTATGGCTACACCTTC. Protein: CASSPGQETYYGYTF. The entire variable domain, with the rest obtained from reference TRBV18 and TRBJ1-2, is as follows: NAGVMQNPRHLVRRRGQEARLRCSPMKGHSHVYWYRQLPEEGLKFMVYLQKENIIDESGMPKERFSAEFPKEGPSILRIQQVVRGDSAAYFCASSPGQETYYGYTFGSGTRLTVV.

This chain connects TRBV15 to TRBJ1-5; D may be TRBD1 (6 bases). V lost 2 bases, J lost 16 bases, and 18 bases lay in between. Germline V gene data show CDR1 as LNHNV and CDR2 as YYDKDF (reference sequence). The CDR3 consists of 13 residues. CDR3 coding DNA: TGTGCCACCAGCAGATCGGCGGGGGCAGAAGATCATTTT. As protein: CATSRSAGAEDHF.

The rearrangement links TRBV6-6 to TRBJ2-7; 9 nucleotides line up with TRBD1. This CDR3 comprises 13 residues. Germline loops: CDR1 MNHNY, CDR2 SVGAGI (reference sequence). V shed 8 bases and J 2 bases; nucleotides not matched to a gene: 4. CDR3 in DNA: TGTGCCAGCGGGGACAGGGTGGCCTACGAGCAGTACTTC. Its translation: CASGDRVAYEQYF.

V usage is TRBV11-2 and J usage is TRBJ2-5; D is undetermined. V was pared by 1 base and J by 1 base, with 7 bases between. This CDR3 comprises 14 residues. Germline loops: CDR1 SGHAT, CDR2 FQNNGV. The CDR3 protein is CASSLGPVQETQYF. CDR3 nucleotides: TGTGCCAGCAGCTTAGGTCCCGTCCAAGAGACCCAGTACTTC.

J is TRBJ2-1 and V is TRBV19; possibly TRBD1 for D (5 bases). The CDR3 is 14 amino acids. Germline CDR1 and CDR2: LNHDA and SQIVND (reference sequence). V dropped 1 base and J dropped 4 bases, with 8 bases sitting between them. The CDR3 sequence: CASSIGTSYNEQFF. The CDR3 coding sequence is TGTGCCAGTAGTATAGGGACAAGTTACAATGAGCAGTTCTTC.

V usage is TRBV7-6 and J usage is TRBJ2-7; 7 bases fit TRBD1. The CDR3 covers 15 residues. The germline V gene encodes CDR1 SGHVS and CDR2 FNYEAQ. Losses at the gene ends were 5 bases for V and 0 bases for J; bases not matched to a gene: 7. CDR3 region: CASSTRTGSSYEQYF. Written as DNA, the CDR3 is TGTGCCAGCAGCACGAGGACAGGCAGCTCCTACGAGCAGTACTTC.

This clone was observed a single time. This chain links TRBV5-1 with TRBJ2-5; 7 positions match TRBD1. J was trimmed by 10 bases and V by 0 bases; bases with no gene match: 15. CDR1 SGHRS and CDR2 YFSETQ come from the germline V gene. The CDR3 is made up of 16 amino acids. CDR3 loop: CASSLVVGGSIRDQYF. The CDR3 coding sequence is TGCGCCAGCAGCTTGGTAGTAGGGGGCTCCATCAGGGACCAGTACTTC.

This rearrangement joins TRBV11-1 to TRBJ1-1; D is perhaps TRBD1 (6 bases). Between the trimmed V and J ends, which lost 6 bases and 1 base, there was a span of 9 bases. CDR3 length equals 13 residues. The germline gives CDR1 SGHAT, CDR2 FQDESV (reference sequence). The CDR3 coding sequence is TGTGCCAGCAGAGGGGGATCGAACACTGAAGCTTTCTTT. Translation gives CASRGGSNTEAFF. Full variable domain (rest looked up from reference TRBV11-1 and TRBJ1-1): EAEVAQSPRYKITEKSQAVAFWCDPISGHATLYWYRQILGQGPELLVQFQDESVVDDSQLPKDRFSAERLKGVDSTLKIQPAELGDSAMYLCASRGGSNTEAFFGQGTRLTVV.

V and J are TRBV28 and TRBJ2-5; D remains ambiguous. V was shortened by 0 bases and J by 0 bases, with 8 bases between the two germline ends. CDR1 and CDR2 from the germline V gene are MDHEN and SYDVKM. There are 15 residues in the CDR3. CDR3 residues: CASSLWVENQETQYF. The CDR3 DNA is TGTGCCAGCAGTTTATGGGTAGAAAACCAAGAGACCCAGTACTTC.

With regard to this clone: The sample contains more than one DNA sequence encoding this CDR3. V usage is TRBV7-9 and J usage is TRBJ1-1, with D maybe TRBD1 (6 bases). V was cut by 1 base and J by 5 bases, with 11 bases left in between. Germline values: CDR1 SEHNR, CDR2 FQNEAQ (reference sequence). The CDR3 is made up of 14 amino acids. CDR3 sequence (DNA): TGTGCCAGCAGCTTAGTACAGGGCCGGACTGAAGCTTTCTTT. The encoded protein is CASSLVQGRTEAFF.